A selection of T cell receptor beta chains follows, all from one sample in a study of CD8 T cells in Susac syndrome. In TCRdb, the immunoSEQ multiplex PCR reads were re-called with MiXCR into one record per CDR3 protein. The data show about 250,000 distinct CDR3 sequences, approximately 92% seen once. The sequenced sample was CD4+ T cells from PBMCs. Receptors were obtained from a human donor with multiple sclerosis. The CDR3 runs from the conserved cysteine through the conserved F or W. Fields, in order: clone size, J gene, V gene, D gene, CDR3 DNA, CDR3 protein. The D gene is left open where the match is weak. Where a row states a size, it is once, few, many or the class of an expanded clone; other rows omit it.

abundance: .; j_gene: TRBJ2-5; v_gene: TRBV20-1; d_gene: .; CDR3nt: TGCAGTGCTGTCGACAATCGAGAGACCCAGTACTTC; CDR3aa: CSAVDNRETQYF
abundance: .; j_gene: TRBJ1-5; v_gene: TRBV27; d_gene: .; CDR3nt: TGTGCCAGCGGCCTGGCGGCTGGGCCCCAGCATTTT; CDR3aa: CASGLAAGPQHF
abundance: .; j_gene: TRBJ2-1; v_gene: TRBV24-1; d_gene: TRBD1; CDR3nt: TGTGCCACCAGTGACCCACAGGGGAGTTTAAGGAATGAGCAGTTCTTC; CDR3aa: CATSDPQGSLRNEQFF
abundance: .; j_gene: TRBJ1-2; v_gene: TRBV27; d_gene: .; CDR3nt: TGTGCCAGCAGTTTGGAGGGAGCGTATGGCTACACCTTC; CDR3aa: CASSLEGAYGYTF
abundance: .; j_gene: TRBJ2-2; v_gene: TRBV27; d_gene: TRBD2; CDR3nt: TGTGCCAGCAGCCGACTAGCGGGAGGATCCACCGGGGAGCTGTTTTTT; CDR3aa: CASSRLAGGSTGELFF
abundance: .; j_gene: TRBJ2-3; v_gene: TRBV5-1; d_gene: .; CDR3nt: TGCGCCAGCAGCTTGGCCGCCGGGAACACAGATACGCAGTATTTT; CDR3aa: CASSLAAGNTDTQYF
abundance: once; j_gene: TRBJ2-2; v_gene: TRBV20-1; d_gene: .; CDR3nt: TGCAGTGCTAGAGTTGGGACGAACACCGGGGAGCTGTTTTTT; CDR3aa: CSARVGTNTGELFF
abundance: once; j_gene: TRBJ1-3; v_gene: TRBV24-1; d_gene: TRBD1; CDR3nt: TGTGCCACCAGCGACCCCGGGACAGCGGGCGGAAACACCATATATTTT; CDR3aa: CATSDPGTAGGNTIYF
abundance: .; j_gene: TRBJ2-3; v_gene: TRBV19; d_gene: TRBD2; CDR3nt: TGTGCCAGTAGTAGGGCTAGCGGGGATAGCACAGATACGCAGTATTTT; CDR3aa: CASSRASGDSTDTQYF
abundance: .; j_gene: TRBJ1-4; v_gene: TRBV2; d_gene: TRBD1; CDR3nt: TGTGCCAGCAGTGACCGTAGGACAGGGGTGAACGAAAAACTGTTTTTT; CDR3aa: CASSDRRTGVNEKLFF
abundance: .; j_gene: TRBJ2-7; v_gene: TRBV28; d_gene: .; CDR3nt: TGTGCCAGCAGCCAGGGGTGGGAGCAGTACTTC; CDR3aa: CASSQGWEQYF
abundance: .; j_gene: TRBJ1-1; v_gene: TRBV3-1; d_gene: TRBD1; CDR3nt: TGTGCCAGCAGCCAGAATCCAGGGGGTAGTTGGGGGTACACTGAAGCTTTCTTT; CDR3aa: CASSQNPGGSWGYTEAFF
abundance: few; j_gene: TRBJ1-5; v_gene: TRBV12-3/TRBV12-4; d_gene: .; CDR3nt: TGTGCCAGCAGTTTGCGACAAAGCAATCAGCCCCAGCATTTT; CDR3aa: CASSLRQSNQPQHF
abundance: few; j_gene: TRBJ2-1; v_gene: TRBV6-5; d_gene: TRBD1; CDR3nt: TGTGCCAGCAGTTCGGGACAGGGAGTGGTCAATGAGCAGTTCTTC; CDR3aa: CASSSGQGVVNEQFF
abundance: .; j_gene: TRBJ2-5; v_gene: TRBV14; d_gene: .; CDR3nt: TGTGCCAGCAGCCAAGTCCTTAGCGTGGGAGCGATTCAAGAGACCCAGTACTTC; CDR3aa: CASSQVLSVGAIQETQYF
abundance: once; j_gene: TRBJ2-2; v_gene: TRBV19; d_gene: .; CDR3nt: TGTGCCAGTAGTATAGTCCAGTACACCGGGGAGCTGTTTTTT; CDR3aa: CASSIVQYTGELFF
abundance: .; j_gene: TRBJ2-3; v_gene: TRBV2; d_gene: TRBD2; CDR3nt: TGTGCCAGCAGGCGAGTAGCGGGTAGCACAGATACGCAGTATTTT; CDR3aa: CASRRVAGSTDTQYF
abundance: .; j_gene: TRBJ1-2; v_gene: TRBV4-2; d_gene: TRBD1; CDR3nt: TGTGCCAGCAGCCAAGGGCAGGGGGGGGCTCAGTATGGCTACACCTTC; CDR3aa: CASSQGQGGAQYGYTF
abundance: .; j_gene: TRBJ2-3; v_gene: TRBV19; d_gene: .; CDR3nt: TGTGCCAGTAGTAGTGTCGGGGGGCGCGTACGCACAGATACGCAGTATTTT; CDR3aa: CASSSVGGRVRTDTQYF
abundance: .; j_gene: TRBJ2-7; v_gene: TRBV3-1; d_gene: .; CDR3nt: TGTGCCGGCAGCCAAGATCTTCTTGGCTACGAGCAGTACTTC; CDR3aa: CAGSQDLLGYEQYF
abundance: .; j_gene: TRBJ2-6; v_gene: TRBV27; d_gene: TRBD1; CDR3nt: TGTGCCAGCAGTTCTCCCAGGGGGCTTCTCTCTGGGGCCAACGTCCTGACTTTC; CDR3aa: CASSSPRGLLSGANVLTF
abundance: .; j_gene: TRBJ1-5; v_gene: TRBV2; d_gene: .; CDR3nt: TGTGCCAGCAGTGAACTGGGCAGCCCCAATCAGCCCCAGCATTTT; CDR3aa: CASSELGSPNQPQHF
abundance: .; j_gene: TRBJ2-1; v_gene: TRBV5-1; d_gene: .; CDR3nt: TGCGCCAGCAGCTTGACTACCCCGTCCTACAATGAGCAGTTCTTC; CDR3aa: CASSLTTPSYNEQFF
abundance: .; j_gene: TRBJ2-5; v_gene: TRBV5-1; d_gene: .; CDR3nt: TGCGCCAGCAGCTTGGATCCAGCGGAACAAGAGACCCAGTACTTC; CDR3aa: CASSLDPAEQETQYF
abundance: .; j_gene: TRBJ2-5; v_gene: TRBV13; d_gene: .; CDR3nt: TGTGCCAGCAGCTTACGTACCCCGGTCGAAGAGACCCAGTACTTC; CDR3aa: CASSLRTPVEETQYF
abundance: .; j_gene: TRBJ1-4; v_gene: TRBV6-6; d_gene: .; CDR3nt: TGTGCCAGCAGTCCCGGATTAAAACTGTTTTTT; CDR3aa: CASSPGLKLFF
abundance: .; j_gene: TRBJ2-7; v_gene: TRBV4-2; d_gene: TRBD2; CDR3nt: TGTGCCAGCAGCCCCCGCTTGGCTAGCGGGACCTACGAGCAGTACTTC; CDR3aa: CASSPRLASGTYEQYF
abundance: .; j_gene: TRBJ1-1; v_gene: TRBV29-1; d_gene: TRBD1; CDR3nt: TGCAGCGTGAACAGGGGGCGGACTGAAGCTTTCTTT; CDR3aa: CSVNRGRTEAFF
abundance: .; j_gene: TRBJ2-3; v_gene: TRBV4-2; d_gene: TRBD1; CDR3nt: TGTGCCAGCAGCTCCCGGGACAGGGGGTTATCAGATACGCAGTATTTT; CDR3aa: CASSSRDRGLSDTQYF
abundance: .; j_gene: TRBJ2-7; v_gene: TRBV12-3/TRBV12-4; d_gene: TRBD1; CDR3nt: TGTGCCAGCAGTTTTGGGACAGGGGACGAGCAGTACTTC; CDR3aa: CASSFGTGDEQYF
abundance: .; j_gene: TRBJ2-5; v_gene: TRBV7-3; d_gene: .; CDR3nt: TGTGCCAGCAGCCGGGACCCTTGGGAGACCCAGTACTTC; CDR3aa: CASSRDPWETQYF
abundance: .; j_gene: TRBJ2-3; v_gene: TRBV29-1; d_gene: .; CDR3nt: TGCAGCGTTGGGACAGTCACAGATACGCAGTATTTT; CDR3aa: CSVGTVTDTQYF
abundance: .; j_gene: TRBJ2-3; v_gene: TRBV25-1; d_gene: TRBD2; CDR3nt: TGTGCCAGCAGTGTTGGACTAGGAGTAACAGATACGCAGTATTTT; CDR3aa: CASSVGLGVTDTQYF
abundance: .; j_gene: TRBJ2-3; v_gene: TRBV7-2; d_gene: .; CDR3nt: TGTGCCAGCAGCTCCCTGGACAACACAGATACGCAGTATTTT; CDR3aa: CASSSLDNTDTQYF
abundance: .; j_gene: TRBJ2-3; v_gene: TRBV3-1; d_gene: TRBD1; CDR3nt: TGTGCCAGCAGCCAAGATTTTGGGCGGACAGGGTCGGATACGCAGTATTTT; CDR3aa: CASSQDFGRTGSDTQYF
abundance: .; j_gene: TRBJ2-3; v_gene: TRBV7-9; d_gene: .; CDR3nt: TGTGCCAGCAGCTTGGTCCCCCCCTCGGATACGCAGTATTTT; CDR3aa: CASSLVPPSDTQYF
abundance: .; j_gene: TRBJ2-1; v_gene: TRBV3-1; d_gene: .; CDR3nt: TGTGCCAGCGGCTCTAGGCAGGAGCAGTTCTTC; CDR3aa: CASGSRQEQFF
abundance: .; j_gene: TRBJ1-3; v_gene: TRBV7-9; d_gene: .; CDR3nt: TGTGCCAGCAGCCCCGGTTGGGGTGGTCACAGCTCTGAAAACACCATATATTTT; CDR3aa: CASSPGWGGHSSENTIYF
abundance: .; j_gene: TRBJ2-2; v_gene: TRBV7-8; d_gene: .; CDR3nt: TGTGCCAGCAGCTTAGTAGTCCAACGCGCGAACACCGGGGAGCTGTTTTTT; CDR3aa: CASSLVVQRANTGELFF
abundance: .; j_gene: TRBJ2-3; v_gene: TRBV30; d_gene: TRBD1; CDR3nt: TGTGCCTGGAGTGTGGGCAGGGGGCAGGCAGATACGCAGTATTTT; CDR3aa: CAWSVGRGQADTQYF
abundance: .; j_gene: TRBJ1-4; v_gene: TRBV5-1; d_gene: .; CDR3nt: TGCGCCAGCAGCATAAGACAGAGTAATGAAAAACTGTTTTTT; CDR3aa: CASSIRQSNEKLFF